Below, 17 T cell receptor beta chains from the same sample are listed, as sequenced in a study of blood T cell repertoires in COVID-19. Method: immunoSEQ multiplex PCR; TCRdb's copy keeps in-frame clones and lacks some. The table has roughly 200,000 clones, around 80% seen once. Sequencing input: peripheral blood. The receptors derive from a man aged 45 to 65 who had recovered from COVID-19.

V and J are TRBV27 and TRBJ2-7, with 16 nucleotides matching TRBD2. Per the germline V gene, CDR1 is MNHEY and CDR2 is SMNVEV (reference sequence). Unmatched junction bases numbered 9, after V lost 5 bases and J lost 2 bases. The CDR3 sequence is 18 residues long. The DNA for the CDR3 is TGTGCCAGCAGTCTCCAGGGACTAGCGGGAGGGCCCCCCTACGAGCAGTACTTC. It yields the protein CASSLQGLAGGPPYEQYF.

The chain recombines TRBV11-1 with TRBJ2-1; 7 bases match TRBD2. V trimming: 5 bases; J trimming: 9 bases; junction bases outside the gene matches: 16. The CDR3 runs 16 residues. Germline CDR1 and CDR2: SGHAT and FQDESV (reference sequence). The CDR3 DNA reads TGTGCCAGCAGCGATGAGGGTAGCGGGTTCTCAGTTGAGCAGTTCTTC. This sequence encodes CASSDEGSGFSVEQFF.

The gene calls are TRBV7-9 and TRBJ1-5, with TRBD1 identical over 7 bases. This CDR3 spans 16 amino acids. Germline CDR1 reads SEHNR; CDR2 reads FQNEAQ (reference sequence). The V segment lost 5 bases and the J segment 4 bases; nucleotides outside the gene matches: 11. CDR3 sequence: CASSPEQGLGNQPQHF. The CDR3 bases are TGTGCCAGCAGCCCGGAACAGGGGCTGGGGAATCAGCCCCAGCATTTT.

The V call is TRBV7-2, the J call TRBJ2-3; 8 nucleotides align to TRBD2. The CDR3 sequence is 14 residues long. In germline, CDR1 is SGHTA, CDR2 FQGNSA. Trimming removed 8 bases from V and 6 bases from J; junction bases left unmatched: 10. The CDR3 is CASRPGGLVDTQYF. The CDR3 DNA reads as TGTGCCAGCCGGCCGGGGGGGCTAGTTGATACGCAGTATTTT.

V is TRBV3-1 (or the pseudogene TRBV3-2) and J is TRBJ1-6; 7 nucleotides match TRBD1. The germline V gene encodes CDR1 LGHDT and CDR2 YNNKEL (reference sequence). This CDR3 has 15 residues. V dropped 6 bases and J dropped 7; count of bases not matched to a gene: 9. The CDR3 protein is CASRRTGTGNSPLHF. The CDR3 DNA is TGTGCCAGCAGACGGACAGGAACGGGGAATTCACCCCTCCACTTT.

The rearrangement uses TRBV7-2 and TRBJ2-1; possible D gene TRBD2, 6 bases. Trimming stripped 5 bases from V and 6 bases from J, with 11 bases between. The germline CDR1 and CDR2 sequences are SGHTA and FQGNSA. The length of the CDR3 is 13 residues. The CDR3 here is CASSSSGRNEQFF. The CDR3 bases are TGTGCCAGCAGCAGTAGCGGCCGCAATGAGCAGTTCTTC.

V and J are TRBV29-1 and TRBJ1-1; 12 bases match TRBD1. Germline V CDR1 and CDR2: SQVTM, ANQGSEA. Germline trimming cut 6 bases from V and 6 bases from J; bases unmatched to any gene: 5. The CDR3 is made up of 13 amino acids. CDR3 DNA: TGCAGCGTGCCGGGACAGGGGGCCTCTGAAGCTTTCTTT. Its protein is CSVPGQGASEAFF.

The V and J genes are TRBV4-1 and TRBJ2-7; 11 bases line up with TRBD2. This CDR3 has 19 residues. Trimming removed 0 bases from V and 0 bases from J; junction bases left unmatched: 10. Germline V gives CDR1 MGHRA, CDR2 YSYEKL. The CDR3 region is CASSQDRLIAGGTSYEQYF. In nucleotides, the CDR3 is TGCGCCAGCAGCCAAGATCGCCTAATAGCGGGAGGGACCTCCTACGAGCAGTACTTC.

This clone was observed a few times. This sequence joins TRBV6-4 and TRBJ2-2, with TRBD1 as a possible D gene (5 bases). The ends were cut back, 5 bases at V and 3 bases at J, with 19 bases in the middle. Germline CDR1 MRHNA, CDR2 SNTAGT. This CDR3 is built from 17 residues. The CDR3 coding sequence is TGTGCCAGCAGTACATCAGCGCGACAGCTGTACACCGGGGAGCTGTTTTTT. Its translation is CASSTSARQLYTGELFF.

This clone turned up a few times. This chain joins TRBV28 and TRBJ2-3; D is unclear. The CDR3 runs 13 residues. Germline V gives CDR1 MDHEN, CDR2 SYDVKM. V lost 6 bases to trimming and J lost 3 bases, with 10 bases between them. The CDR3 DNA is TGTGCCAGCAGCCCTCGCAGGACAGATACGCAGTATTTT. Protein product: CASSPRRTDTQYF. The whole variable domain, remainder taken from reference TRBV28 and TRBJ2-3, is DVKVTQSSRYLVKRTGEKVFLECVQDMDHENMFWYRQDPGLGLRLIYFSYDVKMKEKGDIPEGYSVSREKKERFSLILESASTNQTSMYLCASSPRRTDTQYFGPGTRLTVL.

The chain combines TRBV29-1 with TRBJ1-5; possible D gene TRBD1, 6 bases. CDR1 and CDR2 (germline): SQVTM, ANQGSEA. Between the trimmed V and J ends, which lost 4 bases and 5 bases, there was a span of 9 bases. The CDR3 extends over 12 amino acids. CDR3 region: CSVGGRDQPQHF. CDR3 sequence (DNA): TGCAGCGTTGGGGGGCGCGATCAGCCCCAGCATTTT.

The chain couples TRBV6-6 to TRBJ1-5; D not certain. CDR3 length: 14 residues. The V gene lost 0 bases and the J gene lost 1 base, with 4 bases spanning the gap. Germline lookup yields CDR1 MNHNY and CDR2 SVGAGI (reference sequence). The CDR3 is CASSYSQSNQPQHF. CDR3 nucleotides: TGTGCCAGCAGTTACTCACAGAGCAATCAGCCCCAGCATTTT.

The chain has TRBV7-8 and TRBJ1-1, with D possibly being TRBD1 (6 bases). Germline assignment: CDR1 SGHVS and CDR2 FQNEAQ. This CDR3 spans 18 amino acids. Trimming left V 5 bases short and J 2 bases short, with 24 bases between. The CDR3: CASSPYLRGRVTNTEAFF. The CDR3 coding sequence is TGTGCCAGCAGCCCCTACCTCAGGGGAAGGGTAACTAACACTGAAGCTTTCTTT.

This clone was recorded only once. As DNA, the CDR3 is TGTGCCAGCAGTTACACGTGGACAGGGAGATACTATGGCTACACCTTC. It encodes CASSYTWTGRYYGYTF. The V gene is TRBV6-6, the J gene TRBJ1-2, with TRBD1 matching 8 bases. This CDR3 contains 16 residues. The ends lost 2 bases at V and 3 bases at J; junction bases unmatched: 8. CDR1 MNHNY and CDR2 SVGAGI come from the germline V gene (reference sequence).

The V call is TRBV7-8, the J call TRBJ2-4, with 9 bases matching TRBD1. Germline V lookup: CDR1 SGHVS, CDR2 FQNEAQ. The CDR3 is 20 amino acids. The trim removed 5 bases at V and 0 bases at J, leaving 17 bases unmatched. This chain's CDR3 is CASSARPGTGTTLAKNIQYF. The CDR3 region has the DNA TGTGCCAGCAGCGCACGGCCCGGGACAGGGACCACACTAGCCAAAAACATTCAGTACTTC.

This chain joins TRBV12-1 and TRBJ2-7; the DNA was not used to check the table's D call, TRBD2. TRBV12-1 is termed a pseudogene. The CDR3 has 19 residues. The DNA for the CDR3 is TGTGCCAGCAGCCCAGCCGGGACAAATACCGGGACTAGAGAATACGAGCAGTACTTC. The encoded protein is CASSPAGTNTGTREYEQYF.

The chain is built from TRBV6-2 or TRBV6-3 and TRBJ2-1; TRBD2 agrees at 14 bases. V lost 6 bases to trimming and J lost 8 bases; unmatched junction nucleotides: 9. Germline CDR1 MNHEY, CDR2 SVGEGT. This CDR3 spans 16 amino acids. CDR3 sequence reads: CASSRGTSGRADEQFF. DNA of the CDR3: TGTGCCAGCAGCCGCGGGACTAGCGGGAGAGCCGATGAGCAGTTCTTC.